This T cell receptor beta chain was identified during a study of regulatory T cells in long-lasting Graves disease (dated by TCRdb to the early 2020s). Broadly, across the study: To count as having persistent Graves' disease, a patient had to have received antithyroid drug treatment for over 5 years with TSH receptor autoantibodies remaining persistently positive. The study was registered as a clinical trial and conducted in China. A total of around 35 samples were covered by TCR sequencing, comprising some 13 persistent and approximately 20 newly diagnosed Graves' disease patients. Patients with persistent Graves' disease were compared with patients with newly diagnosed Graves' disease using TCR sequencing and RNA sequencing of peripheral blood. Persistent Graves' disease patients in the clinical cohort had taken antithyroid drugs for approximately ten years on average. Beyond this particular receptor, the publication reports: Persistent disease showed preferential use of TRBV28, TRBJ1-2 and TRBJ2-5, whereas newly diagnosed disease favored TRBV20-1 and TRBJ2-1. Compared with newly diagnosed patients, patients with persistent Graves' disease had lower TCR Shannon entropy and fewer highly expanded clones, which suggests clonal expansion. The authors acknowledged the small sample size as a limitation that may reduce accuracy. Sequencing and analysis were restricted to the TCR beta chain. Because the primary lesion, thyroid tissue, could not be accessed, the study looked at peripheral blood alone. A larger number of public clonotypes was shared among persistent patients (around 3,000) than among newly diagnosed patients (around 890).

Receptor amplification or capture employed multiplex PCR. The instrument was an Illumina HiSeq 4000. TCR beta libraries were built with iRepertoire HTBI primers and Arm-PCR amplification of CDR3 regions. Before sequencing, the PCR products went through gel purification. The source study handled its data this way. Gene usage analysis of CDR3 amino acid clonotypes used the 55 to 65 TRBV and 12 to 15 TRBJ segments found across samples. COPE and FqMerger were used to merge the filtered high-quality paired reads into contigs. Contigs were aligned with BLAST to IMGT TRBV, TRBD and TRBJ reference genes, and CDR3 was defined per IMGT. Any clonotype with a frequency above 0.1% was counted as a highly expanded clone. Repertoire diversity was measured by Shannon entropy, and V-J evenness by the Gini coefficient. A clonotype was considered public if more than one individual shared it. TCRdb reanalyzed the raw reads on its own, using fastp at Q25 for trimming and MiXCR for clone calling, and kept in-frame beta chains. Identical CDR3 protein sequences are pooled into one entry, listed with their most common genes and DNA. The V and J calls and clone size come from TCRdb's table, not from the authors' own analysis. For this sample the table gives over 350,000 distinct CDR3 sequences, of which around 20% were detected only once. Less than 25% of the sample is held by the ten biggest clonotypes.

This clonotype was counted a few times. What antigen it recognizes has not been identified. No clone much larger than this one lies a single base away; base qualities are absent. This specimen's time point label, per the study, means: persistent/refractory GD, antithyroid drugs over 5 years with positive TRAb. For both TCR sequencing and RNA sequencing, RNA was extracted from PBMCs in TRIzol. The diagnosis of Graves' disease followed American Thyroid Association guidelines. Recruitment of patients was carried out at an endocrinology department in Xi'an, China. From each patient, about 9 milliliters of peripheral blood was collected into an EDTA anticoagulant tube. PBMCs were isolated by Ficoll Paque Plus density gradient separation without further T cell sorting. An Agilent 2100 Bioanalyzer and agarose gel were used to check RNA quality, while a NanoDrop 2000 measured RNA concentration. CDR3 length: 15 amino acids, cysteine to phenylalanine. The retained sequence is limited to the CDR3, 45 bases, with the frame set at the first base. CDR1 is given as SEHNR and CDR2 as FQNEAQ, both from the germline V gene (reference sequence). Trimming costs V 4 bases and J 7 bases, and their ends lie 16 bases apart.

The TCR originated in a female donor with Graves disease. The sample here was peripheral blood mononuclear cells (PBMCs), taken when the disease was refractory, from a patient treated with antithyroid drugs. The chain employs TRBV7-9 and TRBJ1-4, with the identity of the D gene unclear. The CDR3 corresponds to CASSSPAPRGEKLFF. The DNA is as follows: TGTGCCAGCAGCTCCCCAGCACCTCGGGGTGAAAAACTGTTTTTT. With all but the CDR3 taken from the reference TRBV7-9 and TRBJ1-4 genes, the full variable domain is: DTGVSQNPRHKITKRGQNVTFRCDPISEHNRLYWYRQTLGQGPEFLTYFQNEAQLEKSRLLSDRFSAERPKGSFSTLEIQRTEQGDSAMYLCASSSPAPRGEKLFFGSGTQLSVL.